This TCR beta chain was retrieved from a study of blood T cell repertoires in COVID-19. Turning to the study itself: Acute-phase and convalescent COVID-19 samples originated in the United States, Italy and Spain. Sources were T cells, B-cell-depleted T cells, or PBMCs; the material itself was cDNA or gDNA.

Authors' data handling: Reference gene primer amplification gave nucleated cell count estimates. Measured with immunoSEQ multiplex PCR; TCRdb has only the in-frame clones, and not every one. V and J calls and clone size are as listed in that table; D and trimming were resolved from the DNA. Found here are 300,000 to 400,000 clones, about 90% of them singletons; the top ten hold more than 5%. V lost 0 bases and J lost 4; bases outside the gene matches: 10. Germline V CDR1 and CDR2: LGHNT, FRNRAP. The CDR3 length is 17 residues. The source of this sequence is a woman between 45 and 60 years old with COVID-19, enrolled during active disease. The specimen sequenced was peripheral blood. The chain uses TRBV12-5 and TRBJ2-5, with 8 bases matching TRBD2. The CDR3 reads CASGLVHSGKKPETQYF. The CDR3 DNA follows: TGTGCTAGTGGTTTGGTACATAGCGGGAAGAAACCAGAGACCCAGTACTTC.